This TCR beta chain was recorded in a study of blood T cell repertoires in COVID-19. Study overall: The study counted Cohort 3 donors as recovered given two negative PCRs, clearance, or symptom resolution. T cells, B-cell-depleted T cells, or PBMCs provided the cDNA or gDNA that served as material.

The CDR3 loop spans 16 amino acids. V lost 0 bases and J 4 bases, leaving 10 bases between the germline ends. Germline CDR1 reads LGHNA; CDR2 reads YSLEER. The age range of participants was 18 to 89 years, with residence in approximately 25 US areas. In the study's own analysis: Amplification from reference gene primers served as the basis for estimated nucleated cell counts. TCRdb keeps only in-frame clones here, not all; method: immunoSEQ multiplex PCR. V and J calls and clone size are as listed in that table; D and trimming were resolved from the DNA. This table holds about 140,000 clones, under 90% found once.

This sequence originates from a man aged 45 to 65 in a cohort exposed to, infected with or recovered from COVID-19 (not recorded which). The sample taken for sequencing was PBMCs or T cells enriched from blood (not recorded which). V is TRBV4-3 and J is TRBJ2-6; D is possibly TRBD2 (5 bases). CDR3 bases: TGCGCCAGCAGCCAAGAATCCACGGGGGGGGCCAACGTCCTGACTTTC. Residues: CASSQESTGGANVLTF.